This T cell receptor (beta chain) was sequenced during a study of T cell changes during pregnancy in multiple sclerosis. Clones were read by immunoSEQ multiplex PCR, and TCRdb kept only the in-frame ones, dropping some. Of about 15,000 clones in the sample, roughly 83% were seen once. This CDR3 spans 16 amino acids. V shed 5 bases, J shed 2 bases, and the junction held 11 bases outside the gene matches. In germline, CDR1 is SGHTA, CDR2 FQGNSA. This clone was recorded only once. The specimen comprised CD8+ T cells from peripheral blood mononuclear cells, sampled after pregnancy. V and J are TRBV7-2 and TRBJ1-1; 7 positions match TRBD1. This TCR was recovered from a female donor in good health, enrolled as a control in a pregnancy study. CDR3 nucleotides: TGTGCCAGCAGCCCAAGGGACAGCAGGGGAAACACTGAAGCTTTCTTT. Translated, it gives CASSPRDSRGNTEAFF. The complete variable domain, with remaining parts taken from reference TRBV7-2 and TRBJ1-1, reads GAGVSQSPSNKVTEKGKDVELRCDPISGHTALYWYRQSLGQGLEFLIYFQGNSAPDKSGLPSDRFSAERTGGSVSTLTIQRTQQEDSAVYLCASSPRDSRGNTEAFFGQGTRLTVV.